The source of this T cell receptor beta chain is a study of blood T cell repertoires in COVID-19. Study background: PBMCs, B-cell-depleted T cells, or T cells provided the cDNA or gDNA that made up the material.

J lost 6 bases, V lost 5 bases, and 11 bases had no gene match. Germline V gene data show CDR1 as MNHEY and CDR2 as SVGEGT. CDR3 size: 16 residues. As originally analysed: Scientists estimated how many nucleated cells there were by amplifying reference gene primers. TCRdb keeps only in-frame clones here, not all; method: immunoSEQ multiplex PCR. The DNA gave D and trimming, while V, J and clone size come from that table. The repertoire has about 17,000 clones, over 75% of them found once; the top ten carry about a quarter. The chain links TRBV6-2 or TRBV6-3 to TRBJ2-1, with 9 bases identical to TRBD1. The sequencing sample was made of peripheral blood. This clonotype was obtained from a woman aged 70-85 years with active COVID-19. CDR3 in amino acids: CASSRNRDRVTNEQFF. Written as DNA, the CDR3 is TGTGCCAGCAGTAGGAATCGGGACAGGGTCACCAATGAGCAGTTCTTC.